The entry below describes one T cell receptor (beta chain). Trimming removed 10 bases from V and 2 bases from J, with 18 bases in between. Germline V lookup: CDR1 SEHNR, CDR2 FQNEAQ (reference sequence). This CDR3 comprises 15 residues. This record belongs to a study of blood T cell repertoires in COVID-19. Here immunoSEQ multiplex PCR was the method, and the copy in TCRdb shows in-frame clones only, minus some. This table has tens of thousands of clones, approximately 83% appearing once. This clonotype was obtained from a human donor in a cohort sampled during active COVID-19. The rearrangement joins TRBV7-9 to TRBJ1-5, with D tentatively TRBD1 (6 bases). Sequencing input: peripheral blood. The CDR3 bases are TGTGCCACTATCCCACAGGGTGGGGGCAATCAGCCCCAGCATTTT. Translation gives CATIPQGGGNQPQHF.